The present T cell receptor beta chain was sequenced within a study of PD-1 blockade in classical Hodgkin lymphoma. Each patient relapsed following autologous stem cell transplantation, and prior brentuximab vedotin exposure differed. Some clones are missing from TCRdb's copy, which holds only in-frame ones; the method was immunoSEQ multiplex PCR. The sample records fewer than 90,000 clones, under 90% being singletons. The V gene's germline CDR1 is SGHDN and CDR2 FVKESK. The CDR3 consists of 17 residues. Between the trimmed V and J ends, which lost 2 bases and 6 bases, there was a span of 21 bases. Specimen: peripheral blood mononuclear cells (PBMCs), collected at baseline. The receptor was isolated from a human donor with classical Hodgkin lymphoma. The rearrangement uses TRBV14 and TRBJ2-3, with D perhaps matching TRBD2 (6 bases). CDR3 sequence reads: CASSQLGGRLAEDTQYF. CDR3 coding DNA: TGTGCCAGCAGCCAATTGGGAGGCCGTCTAGCAGAGGATACGCAGTATTTT.